This TCR beta chain was obtained from a study of T cell repertoires in cytomegalovirus infection. On this clonotype: The antigen remains undetermined.

A single record per CDR3 protein comes from TCRdb applying MiXCR to the reads. The profile covers around 900,000 distinct CDR3 sequences, with approximately 31% appearing a single time and 13% taken by the ten largest. This specimen consisted of cultured CD8+ T cells from PBMCs, obtained from culture after CMV antigen stimulation. This TCR was recovered from a human donor in good health (CMV status not recorded). Some clones in this sample may be carry-over from other donors' samples.

CDR3 amino acids: CASSQGASGEFTGELFF. CDR3 sequence (DNA): TGCGCCAGCAGCCAAGGTGCAAGCGGGGAGTTCACCGGGGAGCTGTTTTTT. This chain connects TRBV4-1 to TRBJ2-2, with 7 nucleotides matching TRBD2. The V segment lost 1 base and the J segment 4 bases; nucleotides outside the gene matches: 9. The CDR3 extends over 17 amino acids. Per germline, CDR1 MGHRA and CDR2 YSYEKL.